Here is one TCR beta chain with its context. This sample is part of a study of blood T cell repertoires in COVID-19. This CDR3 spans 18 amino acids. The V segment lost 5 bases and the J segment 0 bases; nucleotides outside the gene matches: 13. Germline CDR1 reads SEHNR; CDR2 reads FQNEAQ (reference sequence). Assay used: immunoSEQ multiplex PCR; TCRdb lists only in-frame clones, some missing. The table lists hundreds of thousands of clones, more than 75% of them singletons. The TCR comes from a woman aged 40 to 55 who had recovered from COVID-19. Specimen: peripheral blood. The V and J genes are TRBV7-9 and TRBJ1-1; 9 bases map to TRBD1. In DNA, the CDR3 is TGTGCCAGCAGCCCGGCTTTGACAGGGGGTAGACTGAACACTGAAGCTTTCTTT. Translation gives CASSPALTGGRLNTEAFF.